Listed here is a single T cell receptor beta chain. The RNA input was 0.5 to 1 ug, and it was reverse transcribed with random hexamers. In TCRdb, the immunoSEQ multiplex PCR reads were re-called with MiXCR into one record per CDR3 protein. This sample has about 210,000 distinct CDR3 sequences, with approximately 95% found just once. Germline trimming cut 6 bases from V and 0 bases from J; bases unmatched to any gene: 9. CDR3 length equals 16 residues. CDR1 DFQATT and CDR2 SNEGSKA come from the germline V gene (reference sequence). The sample belongs to a study of CD8 T cells in Susac syndrome. V and J are TRBV20-1 and TRBJ2-3; 10 nucleotides match TRBD2. The clonotype originates from a human donor with multiple sclerosis. Sequences were obtained from CD4+ T cells from PBMCs. The CDR3 region is CSAHSSSGGSTDTQYF. As DNA, the CDR3 is TGCAGTGCACATTCCTCTAGCGGGGGTAGCACAGATACGCAGTATTTT.